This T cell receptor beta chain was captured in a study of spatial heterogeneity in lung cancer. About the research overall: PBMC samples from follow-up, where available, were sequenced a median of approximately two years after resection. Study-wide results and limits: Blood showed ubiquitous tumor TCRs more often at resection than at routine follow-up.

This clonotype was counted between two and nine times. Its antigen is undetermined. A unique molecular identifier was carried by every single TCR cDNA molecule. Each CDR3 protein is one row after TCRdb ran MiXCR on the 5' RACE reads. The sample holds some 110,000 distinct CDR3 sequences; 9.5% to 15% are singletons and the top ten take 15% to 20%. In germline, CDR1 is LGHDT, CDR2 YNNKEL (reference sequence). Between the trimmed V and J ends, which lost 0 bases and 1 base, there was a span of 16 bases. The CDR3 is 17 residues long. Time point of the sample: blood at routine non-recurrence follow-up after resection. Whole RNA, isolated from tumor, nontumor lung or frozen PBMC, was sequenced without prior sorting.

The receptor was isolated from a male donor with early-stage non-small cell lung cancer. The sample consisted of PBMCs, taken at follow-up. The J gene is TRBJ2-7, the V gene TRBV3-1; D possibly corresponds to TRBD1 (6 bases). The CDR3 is CASSQDGGRGRSYEQYF. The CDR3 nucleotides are TGTGCCAGCAGCCAAGATGGTGGCAGGGGAAGATCCTACGAGCAGTACTTC.